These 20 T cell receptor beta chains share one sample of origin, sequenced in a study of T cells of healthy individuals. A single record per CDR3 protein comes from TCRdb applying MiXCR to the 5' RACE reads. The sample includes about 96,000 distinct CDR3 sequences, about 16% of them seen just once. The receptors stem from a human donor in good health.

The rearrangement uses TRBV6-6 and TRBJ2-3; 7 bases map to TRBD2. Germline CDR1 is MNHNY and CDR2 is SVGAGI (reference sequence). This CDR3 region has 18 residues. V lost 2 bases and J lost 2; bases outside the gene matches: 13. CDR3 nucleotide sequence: TGTGCCAGCAGTTACGCCCCGGACCGGGAGGACCCCACAGATACGCAGTATTTT. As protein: CASSYAPDREDPTDTQYF.

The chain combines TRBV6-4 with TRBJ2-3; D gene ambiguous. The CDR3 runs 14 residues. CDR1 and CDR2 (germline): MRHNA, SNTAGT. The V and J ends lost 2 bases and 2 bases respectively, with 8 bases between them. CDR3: CASSDGQVTDTQYF. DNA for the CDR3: TGTGCCAGCAGTGACGGGCAGGTCACAGATACGCAGTATTTT.

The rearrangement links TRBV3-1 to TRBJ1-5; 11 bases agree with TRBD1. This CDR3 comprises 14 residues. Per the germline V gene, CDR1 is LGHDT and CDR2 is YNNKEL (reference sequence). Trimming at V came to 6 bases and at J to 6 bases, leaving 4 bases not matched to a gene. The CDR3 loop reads CASSRTGGTQPQHF. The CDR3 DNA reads TGTGCCAGCAGTCGGACAGGGGGCACTCAGCCCCAGCATTTT.

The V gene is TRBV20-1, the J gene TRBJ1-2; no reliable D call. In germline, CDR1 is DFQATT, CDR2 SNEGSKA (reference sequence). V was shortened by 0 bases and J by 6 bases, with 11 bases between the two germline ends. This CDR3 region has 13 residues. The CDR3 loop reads CSAREGEEHGYTF. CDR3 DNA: TGCAGTGCTAGAGAAGGTGAAGAGCATGGCTACACCTTC.

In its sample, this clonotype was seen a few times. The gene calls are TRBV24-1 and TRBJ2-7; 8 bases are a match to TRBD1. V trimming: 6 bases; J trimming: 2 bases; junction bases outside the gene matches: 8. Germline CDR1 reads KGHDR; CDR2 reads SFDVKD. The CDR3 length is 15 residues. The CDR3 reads CATSSRQGRAYEQYF. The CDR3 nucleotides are TGTGCCACCAGTTCTAGACAGGGGCGGGCCTACGAGCAGTACTTC.

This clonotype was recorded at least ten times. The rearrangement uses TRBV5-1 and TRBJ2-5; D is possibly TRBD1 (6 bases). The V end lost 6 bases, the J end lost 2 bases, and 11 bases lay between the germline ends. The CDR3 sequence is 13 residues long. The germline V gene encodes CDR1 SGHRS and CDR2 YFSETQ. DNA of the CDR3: TGCGCCAGCACTGTACAGGGACAAGAGACCCAGTACTTC. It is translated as CASTVQGQETQYF.

The CDR3 loop reads CSARAATGGEQYF. In DNA form, the CDR3 reads TGCAGTGCTAGAGCGGCGACAGGGGGCGAGCAGTACTTC. The chain uses TRBV20-1 and TRBJ2-7, with 9 bases that match TRBD1. The V gene end was trimmed by 1 base and the J gene end by 6 bases; junction bases not matched to a gene: 4. This CDR3 is built from 13 residues. CDR1 and CDR2 from the germline V gene are DFQATT and SNEGSKA (reference sequence).

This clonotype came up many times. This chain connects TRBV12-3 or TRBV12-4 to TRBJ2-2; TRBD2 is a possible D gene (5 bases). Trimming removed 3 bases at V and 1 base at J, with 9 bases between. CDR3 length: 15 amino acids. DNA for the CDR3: TGTGCCAGCAGTTTCGTAAGCGGGAACACCGGGGAGCTGTTTTTT. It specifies CASSFVSGNTGELFF.

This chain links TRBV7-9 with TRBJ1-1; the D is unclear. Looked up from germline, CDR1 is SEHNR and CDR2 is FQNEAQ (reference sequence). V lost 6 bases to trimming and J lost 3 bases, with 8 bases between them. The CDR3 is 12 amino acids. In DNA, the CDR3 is TGTGCCAGCAGGATAGGGTACACTGAAGCTTTCTTT. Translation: CASRIGYTEAFF. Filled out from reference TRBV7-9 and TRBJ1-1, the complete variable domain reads DTGVSQNPRHKITKRGQNVTFRCDPISEHNRLYWYRQTLGQGPEFLTYFQNEAQLEKSRLLSDRFSAERPKGSFSTLEIQRTEQGDSAMYLCASRIGYTEAFFGQGTRLTVV.

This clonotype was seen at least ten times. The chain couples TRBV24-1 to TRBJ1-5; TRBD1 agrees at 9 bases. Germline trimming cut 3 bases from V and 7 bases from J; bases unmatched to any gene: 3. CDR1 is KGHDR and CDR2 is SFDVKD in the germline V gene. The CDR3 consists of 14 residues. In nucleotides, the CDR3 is TGTGCCACCAGTGATGGACAGGGGACCCAGCCCCAGCATTTT. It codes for CATSDGQGTQPQHF.

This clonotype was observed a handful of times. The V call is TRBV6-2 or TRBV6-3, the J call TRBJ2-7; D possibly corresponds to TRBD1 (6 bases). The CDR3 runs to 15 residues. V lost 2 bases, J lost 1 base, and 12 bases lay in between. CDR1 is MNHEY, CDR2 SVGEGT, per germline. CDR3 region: CASSYTTGKSYEQYF. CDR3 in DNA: TGTGCCAGCAGTTACACCACAGGGAAGTCCTACGAGCAGTACTTC.

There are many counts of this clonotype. The CDR3 region has the DNA TGTGCCAGCAGCGTAGGAGGGTCCCGCACAGATACGCAGTATTTT. Residues: CASSVGGSRTDTQYF. The chain recombines TRBV9 with TRBJ2-3; TRBD2 is a possible D gene (5 bases). Looked up from germline, CDR1 is SGDLS and CDR2 is YYNGEE. The length of the CDR3 is 15 residues. Trimming removed 0 bases from V and 1 base from J, with 9 bases in between.

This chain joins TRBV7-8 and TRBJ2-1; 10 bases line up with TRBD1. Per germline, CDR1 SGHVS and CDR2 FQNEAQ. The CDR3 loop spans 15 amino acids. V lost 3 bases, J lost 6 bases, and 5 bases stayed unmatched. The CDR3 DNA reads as TGTGCCAGCAGCTTGTGGGACAGGGGTTCCAATGAGCAGTTCTTC. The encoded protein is CASSLWDRGSNEQFF.

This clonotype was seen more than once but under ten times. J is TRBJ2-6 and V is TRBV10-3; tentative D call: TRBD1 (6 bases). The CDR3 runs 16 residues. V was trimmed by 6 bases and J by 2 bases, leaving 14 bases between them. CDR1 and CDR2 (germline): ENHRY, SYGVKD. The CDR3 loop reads CAIREVGAAGANVLTF. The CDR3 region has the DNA TGTGCCATCAGGGAAGTGGGGGCGGCTGGGGCCAACGTCCTGACTTTC.

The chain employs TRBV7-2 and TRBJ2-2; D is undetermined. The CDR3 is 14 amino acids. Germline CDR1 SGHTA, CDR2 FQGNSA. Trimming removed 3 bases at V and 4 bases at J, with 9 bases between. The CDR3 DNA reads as TGTGCCAGCAGCTTTTGGGATCCCACCGGGGAGCTGTTTTTT. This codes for CASSFWDPTGELFF. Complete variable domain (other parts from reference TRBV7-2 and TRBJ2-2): GAGVSQSPSNKVTEKGKDVELRCDPISGHTALYWYRQSLGQGLEFLIYFQGNSAPDKSGLPSDRFSAERTGGSVSTLTIQRTQQEDSAVYLCASSFWDPTGELFFGEGSRLTVL.

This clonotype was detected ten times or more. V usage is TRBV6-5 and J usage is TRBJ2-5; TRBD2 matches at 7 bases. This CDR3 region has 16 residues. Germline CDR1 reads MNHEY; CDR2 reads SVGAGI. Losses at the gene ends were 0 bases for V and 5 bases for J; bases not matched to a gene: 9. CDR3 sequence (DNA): TGTGCCAGCAGTTACTCGAGGACGGGGGGAGGGGAGACCCAGTACTTC. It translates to CASSYSRTGGGETQYF.

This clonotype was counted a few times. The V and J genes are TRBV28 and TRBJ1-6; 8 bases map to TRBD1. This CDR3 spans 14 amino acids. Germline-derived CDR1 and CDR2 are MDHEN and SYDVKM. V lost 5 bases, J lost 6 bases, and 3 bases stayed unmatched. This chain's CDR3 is CASSQGAPNSPLHF. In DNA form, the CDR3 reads TGTGCCAGCAGTCAGGGGGCGCCTAATTCACCCCTCCACTTT.

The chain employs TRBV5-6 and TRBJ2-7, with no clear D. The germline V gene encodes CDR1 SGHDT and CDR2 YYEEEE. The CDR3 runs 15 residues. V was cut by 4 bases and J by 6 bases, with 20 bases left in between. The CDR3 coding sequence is TGTGCCAGCAGCCTGGAGCCTGTAACCGGTGCCGAGCAGTACTTC. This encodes CASSLEPVTGAEQYF. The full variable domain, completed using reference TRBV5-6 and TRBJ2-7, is DAGVTQSPTHLIKTRGQQVTLRCSPKSGHDTVSWYQQALGQGPQFIFQYYEEEERQRGNFPDRFSGHQFPNYSSELNVNALLLGDSALYLCASSLEPVTGAEQYFGPGTRLTVT.

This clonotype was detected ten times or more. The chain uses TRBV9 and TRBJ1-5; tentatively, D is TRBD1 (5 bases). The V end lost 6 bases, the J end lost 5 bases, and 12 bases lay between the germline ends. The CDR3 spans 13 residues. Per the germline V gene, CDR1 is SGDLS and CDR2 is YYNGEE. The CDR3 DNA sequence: TGTGCCAGCAAAAGACAGACTGATCAGCCCCAGCATTTT. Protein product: CASKRQTDQPQHF.

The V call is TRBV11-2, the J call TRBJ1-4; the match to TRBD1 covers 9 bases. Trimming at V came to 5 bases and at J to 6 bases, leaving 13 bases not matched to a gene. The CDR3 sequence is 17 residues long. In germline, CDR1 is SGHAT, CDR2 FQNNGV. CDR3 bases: TGTGCCAGCAGCACCTACAGGGGGCGGGTGAGGGATGAAAAACTGTTTTTT. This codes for CASSTYRGRVRDEKLFF.